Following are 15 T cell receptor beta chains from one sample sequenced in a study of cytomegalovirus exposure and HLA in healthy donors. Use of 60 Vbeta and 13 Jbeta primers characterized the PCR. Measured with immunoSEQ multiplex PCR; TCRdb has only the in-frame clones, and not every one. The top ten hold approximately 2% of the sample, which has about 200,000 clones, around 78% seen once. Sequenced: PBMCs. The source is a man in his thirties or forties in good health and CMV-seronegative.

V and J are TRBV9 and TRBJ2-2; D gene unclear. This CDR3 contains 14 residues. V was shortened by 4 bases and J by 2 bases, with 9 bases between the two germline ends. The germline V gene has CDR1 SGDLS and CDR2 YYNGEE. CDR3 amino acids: CASSTRLNTGELFF. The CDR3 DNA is TGTGCCAGCAGCACCCGACTTAACACCGGGGAGCTGTTTTTT.

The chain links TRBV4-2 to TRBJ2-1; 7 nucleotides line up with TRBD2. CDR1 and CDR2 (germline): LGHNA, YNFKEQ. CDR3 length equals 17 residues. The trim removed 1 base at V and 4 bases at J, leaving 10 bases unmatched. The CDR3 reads CASSQGSSGGLYNEQFF. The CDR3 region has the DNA TGTGCCAGCAGCCAAGGTTCTAGCGGAGGTCTTTACAATGAGCAGTTCTTC.

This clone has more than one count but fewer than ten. CDR3 nucleotide sequence: TGTGCCAGCAGTTACCCCAGACAGGGGTATAACACCGGGGAGCTGTTTTTT. It is translated as CASSYPRQGYNTGELFF. The J gene is TRBJ2-2, the V gene TRBV7-6, with TRBD1 matching over 8 bases. V lost 6 bases and J lost 2; bases outside the gene matches: 11. This CDR3 contains 17 residues. CDR1 and CDR2 from the germline V gene are SGHVS and FNYEAQ.

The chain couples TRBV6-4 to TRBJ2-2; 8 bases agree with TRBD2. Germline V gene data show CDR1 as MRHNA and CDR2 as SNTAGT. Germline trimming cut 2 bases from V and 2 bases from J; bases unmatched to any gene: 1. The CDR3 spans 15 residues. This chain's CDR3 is CASSDAGGNTGELFF. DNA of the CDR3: TGTGCCAGCAGTGACGCGGGAGGCAACACCGGGGAGCTGTTTTTT.

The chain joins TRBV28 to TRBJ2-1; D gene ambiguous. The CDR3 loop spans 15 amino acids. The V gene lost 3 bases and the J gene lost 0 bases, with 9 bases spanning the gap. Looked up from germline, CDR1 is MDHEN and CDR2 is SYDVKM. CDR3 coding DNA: TGTGCCAGCAGTTTGGCGGTCAGCTCCTACAATGAGCAGTTCTTC. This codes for CASSLAVSSYNEQFF.

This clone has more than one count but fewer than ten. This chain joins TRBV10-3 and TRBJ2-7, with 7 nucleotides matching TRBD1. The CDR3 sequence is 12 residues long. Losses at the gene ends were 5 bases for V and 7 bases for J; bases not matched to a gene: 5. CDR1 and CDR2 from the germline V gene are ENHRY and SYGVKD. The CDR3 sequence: CAISLGQAEQYF. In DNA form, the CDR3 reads TGTGCCATCAGTTTAGGACAGGCAGAGCAGTACTTC.

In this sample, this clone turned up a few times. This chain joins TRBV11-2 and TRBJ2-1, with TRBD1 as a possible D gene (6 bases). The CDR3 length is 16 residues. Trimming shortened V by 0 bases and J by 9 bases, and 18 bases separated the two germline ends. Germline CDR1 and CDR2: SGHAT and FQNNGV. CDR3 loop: CASSLDWVAPDSEQFF. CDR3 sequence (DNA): TGTGCCAGCAGCTTAGATTGGGTCGCGCCGGACAGTGAGCAGTTCTTC.

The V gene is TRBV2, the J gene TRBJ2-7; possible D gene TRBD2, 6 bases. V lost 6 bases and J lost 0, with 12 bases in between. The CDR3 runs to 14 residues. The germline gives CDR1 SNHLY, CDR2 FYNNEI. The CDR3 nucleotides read TGTGCCAGCAGGCTCTACGGGAGCTCCTACGAGCAGTACTTC. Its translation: CASRLYGSSYEQYF.

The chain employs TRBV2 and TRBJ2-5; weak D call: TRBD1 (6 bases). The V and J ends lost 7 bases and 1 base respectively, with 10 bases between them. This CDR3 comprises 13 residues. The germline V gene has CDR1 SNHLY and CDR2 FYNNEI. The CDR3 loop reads CASTRDIQETQYF. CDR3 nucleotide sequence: TGTGCCAGCACCAGGGACATCCAAGAGACCCAGTACTTC. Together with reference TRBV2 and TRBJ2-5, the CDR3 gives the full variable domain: EPEVTQTPSHQVTQMGQEVILRCVPISNHLYFYWYRQILGQKVEFLVSFYNNEISEKSEIFDDQFSVERPDGSNFTLKIRSTKLEDSAMYFCASTRDIQETQYFGPGTRLLVL.

CDR3 in amino acids: CASSLTSVPGDGYTF. The CDR3 DNA is TGTGCCAGCAGCTTAACCTCAGTACCGGGTGATGGCTACACCTTC. The chain links TRBV7-9 to TRBJ1-2; no clear D gene. The germline V gene encodes CDR1 SEHNR and CDR2 FQNEAQ (reference sequence). CDR3 length: 15 residues. The ends were cut back, 2 bases at V and 6 bases at J, with 16 bases in the middle.

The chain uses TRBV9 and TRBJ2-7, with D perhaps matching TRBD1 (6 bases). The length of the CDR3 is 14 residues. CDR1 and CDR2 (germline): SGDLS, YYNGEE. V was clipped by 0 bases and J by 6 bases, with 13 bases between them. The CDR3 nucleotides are TGTGCCAGCAGCGTAGCTCAGGGGTTGCGCGAGCAGTACTTC. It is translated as CASSVAQGLREQYF.

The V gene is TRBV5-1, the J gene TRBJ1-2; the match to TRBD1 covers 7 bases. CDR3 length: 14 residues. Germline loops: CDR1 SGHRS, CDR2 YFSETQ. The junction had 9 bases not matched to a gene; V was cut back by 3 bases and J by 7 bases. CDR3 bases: TGCGCCAGCAGCTCAGCCGGGACAGCTTTTGGCTACACCTTC. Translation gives CASSSAGTAFGYTF.

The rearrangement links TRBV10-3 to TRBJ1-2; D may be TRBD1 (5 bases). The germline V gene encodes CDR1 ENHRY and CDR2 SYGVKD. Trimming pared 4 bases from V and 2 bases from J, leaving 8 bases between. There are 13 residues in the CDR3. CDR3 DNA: TGTGCCATCAGTGTTCAGGGAAACTATGGCTACACCTTC. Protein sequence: CAISVQGNYGYTF.

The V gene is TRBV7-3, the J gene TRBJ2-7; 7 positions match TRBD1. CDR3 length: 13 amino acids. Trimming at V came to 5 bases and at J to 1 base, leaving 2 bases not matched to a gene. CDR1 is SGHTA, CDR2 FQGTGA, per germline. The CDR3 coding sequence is TGTGCCAGCAGCACGACAGGGTCCTACGAGCAGTACTTC. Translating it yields CASSTTGSYEQYF.

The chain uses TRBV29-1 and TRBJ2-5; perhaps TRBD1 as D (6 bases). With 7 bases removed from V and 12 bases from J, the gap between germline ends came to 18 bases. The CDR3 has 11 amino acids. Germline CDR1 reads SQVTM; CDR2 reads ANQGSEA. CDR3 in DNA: TGCAGCGCCCAAACCGGTACAGGGAAGTACTTC. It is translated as CSAQTGTGKYF.